This T cell receptor beta chain was found in a study of OX40 agonist ivuxolimab in advanced cancers. Study as a whole: Ivuxolimab, which patients received intravenously every 2 weeks, was dosed at 0.01 to 10 mg/kg. Partial responses occurred in three patients (one hepatocellular carcinoma, two cutaneous melanoma). Study conclusions and caveats: At 0.1 to 3.0 mg/kg, clonal expansion of CD4+ and CD8+ blood T cells had occurred by week 6.

This clone was found a few times. The antigen is not known. The CDR3 has 12 residues. Germline loops: CDR1 SGDLS, CDR2 YYNGEE. V dropped 8 bases and J dropped 8; count of bases not matched to a gene: 1. The data were produced by immunoSEQ multiplex PCR, yet TCRdb's version contains in-frame clones alone and is incomplete. Here the sample spans 77,000 or so clones, less than 95% being singletons. This receptor was obtained from an adult with an advanced solid tumor such as melanoma, head and neck, liver or kidney cancer. The sample in question was CD4+ or CD8+ T cells sorted from blood, obtained in a trial of the OX40 agonist ivuxolimab. V gene TRBV9 combines with J gene TRBJ1-6, with 10 bases identical to TRBD1. The CDR3 sequence is CASGTGDSPLHF. CDR3 sequence (DNA): TGTGCCAGTGGGACAGGGGATTCACCCCTCCACTTT.